These 19 T cell receptor beta chains share one sample of origin, sequenced in a study of T cell responses to AZD1222 COVID-19 vaccine. Measured with immunoSEQ multiplex PCR; TCRdb has only the in-frame clones, and not every one. The data contain 70,000 to 90,000 clones, 78% of them singletons. The source was peripheral blood, collected on day 0 of AZD1222 vaccination. The receptors here all came from an adult in good health.

The chain links TRBV6-5 to TRBJ2-3; 7 nucleotides agree with TRBD1. The CDR3 runs to 15 residues. Unmatched junction bases numbered 10, after V lost 7 bases and J lost 3 bases. Germline values: CDR1 MNHEY, CDR2 SVGAGI. The CDR3 sequence is CASTSGQMRTDTQYF. CDR3 coding DNA: TGTGCCAGCACCTCGGGACAGATGAGGACAGATACGCAGTATTTT.

This chain connects TRBV2 to TRBJ1-5; no clear D. V was shortened by 6 bases and J by 0 bases, with 6 bases between the two germline ends. Per the germline V gene, CDR1 is SNHLY and CDR2 is FYNNEI. This CDR3 spans 13 amino acids. The CDR3 coding sequence is TGTGCCAGCAGACGGAATAGCAATCAGCCCCAGCATTTT. Amino acids: CASRRNSNQPQHF.

The chain couples TRBV6-5 to TRBJ1-1; D possibly corresponds to TRBD1 (6 bases). CDR3 size: 15 residues. The V end was cut by 2 bases, the J end by 1 base, with 11 bases between. CDR1 is MNHEY and CDR2 is SVGAGI in the germline V gene. CDR3: CASSYRGITNTEAFF. CDR3 bases: TGTGCCAGCAGTTACAGGGGGATAACGAACACTGAAGCTTTCTTT.

The chain links TRBV29-1 to TRBJ1-2; possibly TRBD1 for D (5 bases). Per the germline V gene, CDR1 is SQVTM and CDR2 is ANQGSEA. The CDR3 is made up of 11 amino acids. V lost 4 bases and J 6 bases, leaving 9 bases between the germline ends. In nucleotides, the CDR3 is TGCAGCGTTGTGGCAGGGCATGGCTACACCTTC. Translated: CSVVAGHGYTF.

The chain recombines TRBV5-5 with TRBJ1-4; the match to TRBD1 covers 8 bases. The V gene's germline CDR1 is SGHKS and CDR2 YYEKEE (reference sequence). Trimming cost V 2 bases and J 0 bases; bases outside gene matches: 9. This CDR3 is built from 18 residues. Here the CDR3 reads CASSFDRGSFATNEKLFF. The CDR3 DNA is TGTGCCAGCAGCTTCGACAGGGGAAGCTTTGCAACTAATGAAAAACTGTTTTTT.

This chain uses TRBV5-1 with TRBJ2-1; 13 positions match TRBD2. V shed 0 bases and J 7 bases; nucleotides not matched to a gene: 4. The CDR3 is made up of 16 amino acids. The germline CDR1 and CDR2 sequences are SGHRS and YFSETQ. The CDR3 bases are TGCGCCAGCAGCTTGGCACTAGCGGGAGGGCAAAATGAGCAGTTCTTC. It encodes CASSLALAGGQNEQFF.

The rearrangement links TRBV3-1 (or the pseudogene TRBV3-2) to TRBJ1-5; D unclear. Looked up from germline, CDR1 is LGHDT and CDR2 is YNNKEL (reference sequence). There are 12 residues in the CDR3. Between the trimmed V and J ends, which lost 4 bases and 0 bases, there was a span of 1 base. CDR3 DNA: TGTGCCAGCAGCCTTAGCAATCAGCCCCAGCATTTT. It codes for CASSLSNQPQHF.

This clone was detected only a few times. This sequence joins TRBV5-1 and TRBJ2-3; the D is unclear. Between the trimmed V and J ends, which lost 4 bases and 2 bases, there was a span of 2 bases. The CDR3 consists of 11 residues. Per germline, CDR1 SGHRS and CDR2 YFSETQ. In nucleotides, the CDR3 is TGCGCCAGCAGCCACACAGATACGCAGTATTTT. This gives the protein CASSHTDTQYF. The entire variable domain, with the rest obtained from reference TRBV5-1 and TRBJ2-3, is as follows: KAGVTQTPRYLIKTRGQQVTLSCSPISGHRSVSWYQQTPGQGLQFLFEYFSETQRNKGNFPGRFSGRQFSNSRSEMNVSTLELGDSALYLCASSHTDTQYFGPGTRLTVL.

The CDR3 sequence is CASSLELNYEQYF. The CDR3 bases are TGCGCCAGCAGCTTGGAACTAAATTACGAGCAGTACTTC. This rearrangement joins TRBV5-1 to TRBJ2-7; D unclear. The CDR3 is 13 residues long. Looked up from germline, CDR1 is SGHRS and CDR2 is YFSETQ. With 0 bases removed from V and 4 bases from J, the gap between germline ends came to 8 bases.

The J gene is TRBJ2-7, the V gene TRBV5-1; 7 bases are shared with TRBD1. With V trimmed by 4 bases and J by 2 bases, 18 bases remained unmatched. The germline CDR1 and CDR2 sequences are SGHRS and YFSETQ. The CDR3 sequence is 18 residues long. In DNA, the CDR3 is TGCGCCAGCAGCCTGGACAGGCCGGGTCACCCCCCCACCTACGAGCAGTACTTC. Protein sequence: CASSLDRPGHPPTYEQYF.

CDR3 DNA sequence: TGTGCCAGCAGTTACTCGACAAGTAGCACAGATACGCAGTATTTT. It specifies CASSYSTSSTDTQYF. J is TRBJ2-3 and V is TRBV6-2 or TRBV6-3; D is uncertain. Germline V lookup: CDR1 MNHEY, CDR2 SVGEGT. The CDR3 totals 15 residues. V lost 0 bases, J lost 0 bases, and 7 bases lay in between.

V is TRBV6-4 and J is TRBJ2-1; 12 nucleotides agree with TRBD2. CDR3 length equals 17 residues. V trimming: 2 bases; J trimming: 7 bases; junction bases outside the gene matches: 9. CDR1 is MRHNA and CDR2 is SNTAGT in the germline V gene. CDR3 sequence: CASSDRWASGRENEQFF. The CDR3 DNA is TGTGCCAGCAGTGACCGGTGGGCTAGCGGGAGGGAAAATGAGCAGTTCTTC.

The chain links TRBV6-5 to TRBJ1-6; D is unresolved. Germline V CDR1 and CDR2: MNHEY, SVGAGI. The CDR3 totals 15 residues. V lost 0 bases and J lost 7, with 10 bases in between. Here the CDR3 reads CASSYSITLNSPLHF. CDR3 nucleotide sequence: TGTGCCAGCAGTTACTCGATCACCCTAAATTCACCCCTCCACTTT.

V is TRBV19 and J is TRBJ1-4; weak D call: TRBD1 (5 bases). Germline CDR1 LNHDA, CDR2 SQIVND (reference sequence). Trimming shortened V by 10 bases and J by 7 bases, and 16 bases separated the two germline ends. The CDR3 is made up of 13 amino acids. CDR3 coding DNA: TGTGCCACCGCCGGGACGATTCGTGAAAAACTGTTTTTT. It is translated as CATAGTIREKLFF.

The chain links TRBV23-1 to TRBJ2-2; tentative D call: TRBD2 (5 bases). TRBV23-1 is an ORF for which the function is uncertain. The CDR3 extends over 22 amino acids. Deletions cut 0 bases from V and 2 bases from J, with 28 bases between. CDR3 bases: TGCGCCAGCAGTCAATCGCCGGACTTTCGAGGCCACAATCGAAAAAACACCGGGGAGCTGTTTTTT. It is translated as CASSQSPDFRGHNRKNTGELFF.

This chain uses TRBV19 with TRBJ1-1; tentative D call: TRBD1 (5 bases). The CDR3 consists of 14 residues. Trimming left V 5 bases short and J 2 bases short, with 12 bases between. CDR1 is LNHDA, CDR2 SQIVND, per germline (reference sequence). CDR3 sequence: CASSSQGTNTEAFF. The CDR3 DNA reads as TGTGCCAGTAGTTCCCAGGGTACCAACACTGAAGCTTTCTTT.

The J gene is TRBJ2-3, the V gene TRBV5-6; 9 positions match TRBD2. CDR3 length: 17 amino acids. The V and J ends lost 2 bases and 3 bases, in that order; junction bases with no gene match: 10. CDR1 is SGHDT and CDR2 is YYEEEE in the germline V gene. CDR3 loop: CASSFLTSSGNTDTQYF. CDR3 bases: TGTGCCAGCAGCTTCCTCACCTCTAGCGGGAATACAGATACGCAGTATTTT.

The chain is built from TRBV14 and TRBJ2-7, with 10 bases that match TRBD1. CDR3 length: 16 amino acids. With V trimmed by 4 bases and J by 3 bases, 9 bases remained unmatched. The V gene's germline CDR1 is SGHDN and CDR2 FVKESK. The CDR3, as DNA: TGTGCCAGCAGCCGAAGGGACAGGGGACTAAACTACGAGCAGTACTTC. It translates to CASSRRDRGLNYEQYF.

J is TRBJ1-2 and V is TRBV30; maybe TRBD1 (5 bases). The CDR3 covers 12 residues. CDR1 and CDR2 (germline): GTSNPN, SVGIG (reference sequence). V was cut by 3 bases and J by 4 bases, with 9 bases left in between. CDR3 in amino acids: CAWSRGAYGYTF. CDR3 sequence (DNA): TGTGCCTGGAGCAGAGGGGCCTATGGCTACACCTTC.